This T cell receptor beta chain was recorded in a study of shared clonotypes between healthy human individuals. Terminally differentiated effector memory CD45RA+ cells were excluded from the naive CD8 cells, which were CD45RO-negative and positively selected for CCR7. The germline CDR1 and CDR2 sequences are MNHNY and SVGAGI (reference sequence). J lost 7 bases, V lost 5 bases, and 4 bases had no gene match. This CDR3 is 13 amino acids long. TCRdb's table, derived via immunoSEQ multiplex PCR, lists solely in-frame clones and lacks some. Of some 2,100,000 clones in the sample, around 93% are singletons; the top ten hold about 1.5%.

The chain recombines TRBV6-6 with TRBJ1-2; 10 nucleotides align to TRBD1. The TCR originated in a man between 18 and 35 years old in good health. Some clones in this sample may be carry-over from other donors' samples. Specimen: naive CD8+ T cells from PBMCs. The CDR3 coding sequence is TGTGCCAGCAGTGGCGGGACAGGGGTTGGCTACACCTTC. Translated: CASSGGTGVGYTF.